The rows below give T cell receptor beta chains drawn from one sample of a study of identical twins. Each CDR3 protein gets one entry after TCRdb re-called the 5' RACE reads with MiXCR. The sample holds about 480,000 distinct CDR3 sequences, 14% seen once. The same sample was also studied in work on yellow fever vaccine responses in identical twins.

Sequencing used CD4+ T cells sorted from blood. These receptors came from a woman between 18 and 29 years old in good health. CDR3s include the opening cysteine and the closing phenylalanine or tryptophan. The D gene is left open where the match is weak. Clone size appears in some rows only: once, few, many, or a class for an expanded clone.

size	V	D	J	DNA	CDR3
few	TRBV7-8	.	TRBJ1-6	TGTGCCAGCAGCCCCGCAGGGAACTATAATTCACCCCTCCACTTT	CASSPAGNYNSPLHF
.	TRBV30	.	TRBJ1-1	TGTGCCTGGAGCGACAGACGGGGGGCTTTCTTT	CAWSDRRGAFF
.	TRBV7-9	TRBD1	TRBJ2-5	TGTGCCAGCAGCTTCAAGATAAACAGGGGGGCGGAGACCCAGTACTTC	CASSFKINRGAETQYF
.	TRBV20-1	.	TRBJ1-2	TGCAGTGCTAGAGATCCACGGCTCTATGGCTACACCTTC	CSARDPRLYGYTF
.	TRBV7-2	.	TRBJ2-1	TGTGCCAGCAGCCCCTTTAACAGGGTCAATGAGCAGTTCTTC	CASSPFNRVNEQFF
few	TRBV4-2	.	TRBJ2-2	TGTGCCAGCAGCCAAGAACGGGCGGGACACACCGGGGAGCTGTTTTTT	CASSQERAGHTGELFF
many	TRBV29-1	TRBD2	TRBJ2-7	TGCAGCGTTTCCGGGACTAGCGGGGAGAGTTACGAGCAGTACTTC	CSVSGTSGESYEQYF
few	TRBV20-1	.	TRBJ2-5	TGCAGTGCTACCGACTGGATGGGAGAGACCCAGTACTTC	CSATDWMGETQYF
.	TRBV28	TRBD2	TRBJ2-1	TGTGCCAGCACTAGCGGGGGGGTCTCTTTCAATGAGCAGTTCTTC	CASTSGGVSFNEQFF
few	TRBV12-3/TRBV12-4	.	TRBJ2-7	TGTGCCAGCACCAAAGTGGGGATCTCCTACGAGCAGTACTTC	CASTKVGISYEQYF
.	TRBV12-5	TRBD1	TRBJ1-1	TGTGCTAGTGGCCCTCCGGGACAGGGTCGAGCTTTCTTT	CASGPPGQGRAFF
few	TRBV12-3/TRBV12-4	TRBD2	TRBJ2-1	TGTGCCAGCAGCCCAACCGGGACTAGCGGGAGTTATGAGCAGTTCTTC	CASSPTGTSGSYEQFF
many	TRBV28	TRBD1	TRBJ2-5	TGTGCCAGCAACCTCCCGGGACAGGGCCAAGAGACCCAGTACTTC	CASNLPGQGQETQYF
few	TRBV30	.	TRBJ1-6	TGTGCCTGGATACAGGAGGCGAATTCACCCCTCCACTTT	CAWIQEANSPLHF
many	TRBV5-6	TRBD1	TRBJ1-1	TGTGCCAGCAGCCCGGGGGGACAGCGACGCGGTGAAGCTTTCTTT	CASSPGGQRRGEAFF
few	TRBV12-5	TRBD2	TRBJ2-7	TGTGCTAGTGGTTTGGCTAGCGGGTCCCTCTCCTACGAGCAGTACTTC	CASGLASGSLSYEQYF
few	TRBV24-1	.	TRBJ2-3	TGTGCCACCAGTGACCCACGGAGGGGAGGAGATACGCAGTATTTT	CATSDPRRGGDTQYF
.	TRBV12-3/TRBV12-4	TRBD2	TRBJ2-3	TGTGCCAGCAGTTCTATGATGACTAGCGCTAGCACAGATACGCAGTATTTT	CASSSMMTSASTDTQYF
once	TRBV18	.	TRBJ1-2	TGTGCCAGCTCGCAGGCGGCGGGGGGGTCCTATGGCTACACCTTC	CASSQAAGGSYGYTF
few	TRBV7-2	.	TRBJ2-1	TGTGCCAGCAGCCACGAGGGCAACCCCTACAATGAGCAGTTCTTC	CASSHEGNPYNEQFF
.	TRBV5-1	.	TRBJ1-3	TGCGCCAGCAGCTTGGATGGGGAGGTGGCTGGAAACACCATATATTTT	CASSLDGEVAGNTIYF
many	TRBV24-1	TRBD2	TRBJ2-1	TGTGCCACCAGTGATGCCACCGGGACTAGCGGACCTAATGAGCAGTTCTTC	CATSDATGTSGPNEQFF
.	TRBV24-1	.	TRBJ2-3	TGTGCCACCAGTGATTTGGGGCAGGGAGATCGGGATACGCAGTATTTT	CATSDLGQGDRDTQYF
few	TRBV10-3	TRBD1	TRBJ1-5	TGTGCCACCGGGACAGGGGATCAGCCCCAGCATTTT	CATGTGDQPQHF
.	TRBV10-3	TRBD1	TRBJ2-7	TGTGCCATCAGTGAGACCCCCCGGGACAGGGACTCCTACGAGCAGTACTTC	CAISETPRDRDSYEQYF
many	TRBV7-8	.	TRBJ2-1	TGTGCCAGCAGCACCGGACAGATCCTTCGCAATGAGCAGTTCTTC	CASSTGQILRNEQFF
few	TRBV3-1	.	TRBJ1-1	TGTGCCAGCAGCCAACAGACGGGCACTGAAGCTTTCTTT	CASSQQTGTEAFF
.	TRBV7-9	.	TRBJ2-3	TGTGCCAGCAGCTTAGATACAGGGGGGGCAGATACGCAGTATTTT	CASSLDTGGADTQYF
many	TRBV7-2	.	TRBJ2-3	TGTGCCAGCAGTAAAGTTACAGATACGCAGTATTTT	CASSKVTDTQYF
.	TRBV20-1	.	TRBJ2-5	TGCAGTGCTCCGGGACTCGGTTTGTCGGCCCAGTACTTC	CSAPGLGLSAQYF
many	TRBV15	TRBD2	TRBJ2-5	TGTGCCACCAGCCTAGGGACTAGCGGGGGGGCCATGAAGACCCAGTACTTC	CATSLGTSGGAMKTQYF
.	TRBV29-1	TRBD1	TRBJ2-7	TGCAGCGTTAGGGGACAGGGAGGGAACGAGCAGTACTTC	CSVRGQGGNEQYF
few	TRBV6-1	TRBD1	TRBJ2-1	TGTGCCAGCACTCTTCCAGGGGGCAATGAGCAGTTCTTC	CASTLPGGNEQFF
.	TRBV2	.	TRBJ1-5	TGTGCCAGCAGCGGGAACGGCAAGGCACAGCCCCAGCATTTT	CASSGNGKAQPQHF
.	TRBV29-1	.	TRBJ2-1	TGCAGCGTTGGCAGTGGCTCCTACAATGAGCAGTTCTTC	CSVGSGSYNEQFF
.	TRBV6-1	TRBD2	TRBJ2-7	TGTGCCAGCAGTGTCCCCGCTAGCGGGGGAGCCTACGAGCAGTACTTC	CASSVPASGGAYEQYF
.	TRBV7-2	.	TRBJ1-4	TGTGTCAGCAGCCCGGAGGGGGGAGTCCTGGAAAAACTGTTTTTT	CVSSPEGGVLEKLFF
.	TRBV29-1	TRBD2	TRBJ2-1	TGCAGCGTTGATGCTAGCGGTTACAATGAGCAGTTCTTC	CSVDASGYNEQFF
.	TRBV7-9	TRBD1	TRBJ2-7	TGTGCCAGCAGCATAGAGGACAGGGGGCAGTACTTC	CASSIEDRGQYF
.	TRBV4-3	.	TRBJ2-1	TGCGCCAGCAGCCAAGACCCCGACAATGAGCAGTTCTTC	CASSQDPDNEQFF
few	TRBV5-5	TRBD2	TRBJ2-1	TGTGCCAGCACCCACGGGACTAGCGGGAGGGCCTGGCGGGAGCAGTTCTTC	CASTHGTSGRAWREQFF
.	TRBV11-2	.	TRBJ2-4	TGTGCCAGCAGCTCCATTCGGAGGGGAAACATTCAGTACTTC	CASSSIRRGNIQYF
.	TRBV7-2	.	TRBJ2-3	TGTGCCAGCAGCTTAATGTTGGCAGATACGCAGTATTTT	CASSLMLADTQYF
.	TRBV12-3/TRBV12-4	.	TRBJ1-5	TGTGCCAGCAGTTTAGACCCCCTTAGCAATCAGCCCCAGCATTTT	CASSLDPLSNQPQHF
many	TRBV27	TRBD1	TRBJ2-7	TGTGCCAGCAGACAGGGGTTCGAGCAGTACTTC	CASRQGFEQYF
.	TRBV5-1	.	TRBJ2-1	TGCGCCAGCAGCGATGAATCCCTCAATGAGCAGTTCTTC	CASSDESLNEQFF
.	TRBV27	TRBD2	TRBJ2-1	TGTGCCAGCAGACCGGGACTAGCGGGAGCCCGCAATGAGCAGTTCTTC	CASRPGLAGARNEQFF
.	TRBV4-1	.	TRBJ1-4	TGCGCCAGCAGCCAAGATGAGGCAGGCGGAGGGGAAAAACTGTTTTTT	CASSQDEAGGGEKLFF
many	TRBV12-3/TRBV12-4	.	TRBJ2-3	TGTGCCAGCAGTTACGGGGCTCGCACAGATACGCAGTATTTT	CASSYGARTDTQYF
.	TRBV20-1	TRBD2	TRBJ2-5	TGCAGTGCGATAGGACTAGCGTACGGGACCCAGTACTTC	CSAIGLAYGTQYF
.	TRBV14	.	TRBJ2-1	TGTGCCAGCAGCCAAGACGGGGACGTACGATACAATGAGCAGTTCTTC	CASSQDGDVRYNEQFF
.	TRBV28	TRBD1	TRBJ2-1	TGTGCCAGCAACTCAGGGGGTTGGACGAATGAGCAGTTCTTC	CASNSGGWTNEQFF
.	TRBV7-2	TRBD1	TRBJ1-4	TGTGCCAGCAGCTTGGAACAGGGGGAAAAACTGTTTTTT	CASSLEQGEKLFF
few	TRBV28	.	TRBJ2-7	TGTGCCAGCAGTTTCCCTTTTGGCGGGAACTACGAGCAGTACTTC	CASSFPFGGNYEQYF
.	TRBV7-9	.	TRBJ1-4	TGTGCCAGCAGCATGGCCTTACAGGGAAAACTGTTTTTT	CASSMALQGKLFF
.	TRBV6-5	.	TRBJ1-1	TGTGCCAGCTATAGGGGCTCCACTGAAGCTTTCTTT	CASYRGSTEAFF
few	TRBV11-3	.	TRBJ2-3	TGTGCCAGCAGCCCTCTAGGGGTGGGCACAGATACGCAGTATTTT	CASSPLGVGTDTQYF